The rows below give T cell receptor beta chains drawn from one sample of a study of blood T cells in healthy people across ages. MiXCR, applied by TCRdb to the 5' RACE reads, yields one record per CDR3 protein. In the table there are about 1.5 million distinct CDR3 sequences, roughly two fifths of which are singletons. Sequenced: blood. Every receptor here comes from a woman younger than 30 in good health. CDR3s include the opening cysteine and the closing phenylalanine or tryptophan. D genes are given only for firm matches. Where a row states a size, it is once, few, many or the class of an expanded clone; other rows omit it.

V	J	size	D	length	DNA	CDR3
TRBV6-6	TRBJ2-2	once	.	15	TGTGCCAGCAGGACATCAGGGGGGAGAACCGGGGAGCTGTTTTTT	CASRTSGGRTGELFF
TRBV7-2	TRBJ1-3	few	.	16	TGTGCCAGCAGCTTAGATATGGTAACCGCGTTGGACACCATATATTTT	CASSLDMVTALDTIYF
TRBV7-2	TRBJ2-4	few	TRBD1	13	TGTGCCAGCAGCTTACCGGGACAGGGGTTTTGGTACTTC	CASSLPGQGFWYF
TRBV29-1	TRBJ2-3	.	.	17	TGCAGCGTTGAGGGGGGTCAGCTAGCGCTGAACACAGATACGCAGTATTTT	CSVEGGQLALNTDTQYF
TRBV7-8	TRBJ2-3	.	TRBD2	16	TGTGCCAGCAGCAATCGTGGGACTAGCGGTGAGGGGACGCAGTATTTT	CASSNRGTSGEGTQYF
TRBV28	TRBJ2-7	few	.	12	TGTGCCAGCAGTTCCATCCTTGAGGAGCAGTACTTC	CASSSILEEQYF
TRBV12-3/TRBV12-4	TRBJ2-7	many	.	14	TGTGCCAGCAGTCCGAGGGGCGGAGCATCCGAGCAGTACTTC	CASSPRGGASEQYF
TRBV9	TRBJ2-3	.	.	15	TGTGCCAGCAGCGTAGCTACCGGGGGCCCAGATACGCAGTATTTT	CASSVATGGPDTQYF
TRBV13	TRBJ1-2	.	.	15	TGTGCCAGCACTACAGGGAGAGGACTTGGGAGTGGCTACACCTTC	CASTTGRGLGSGYTF
TRBV2	TRBJ2-7	.	.	15	TGTGCCAGCAGTGAGTGGGGGCGCTCCTACAATGAGCAGTACTTC	CASSEWGRSYNEQYF
TRBV4-2	TRBJ1-2	few	TRBD1	14	TGTGCCAGCAGCCAAGGCAGGGGGCCTGGTGGCTACACCTTC	CASSQGRGPGGYTF
TRBV29-1	TRBJ2-1	few	.	10	TGCAGCGTTGGGGCCCTCGAGCAGTTCTTC	CSVGALEQFF
TRBV10-2	TRBJ2-1	few	TRBD2	15	TGCGCCAGCAGGACCGGACTAGCGGGGATTAATGAGCAGTTCTTC	CASRTGLAGINEQFF
TRBV9	TRBJ1-6	.	TRBD1	12	TGTGCCAGCAGTTACCAGGGGGCTCCCCTCCACTTT	CASSYQGAPLHF
TRBV11-2	TRBJ2-5	.	.	16	TGTGCCAGCAGCTTACCCCCGGGACCCGTCTTGAATGAGCAGTACTTC	CASSLPPGPVLNEQYF
TRBV6-5	TRBJ1-2	few	.	15	TGTGCCAGCAGCCCCTTGGGACGGAGTCTCTATGGCTACACCTTC	CASSPLGRSLYGYTF
TRBV7-2	TRBJ2-3	.	TRBD1	17	TGTGCCAGCAGGTTAACTGGGACAGGGGGCAGCACAGATACGCAGTATTTT	CASRLTGTGGSTDTQYF
TRBV4-3	TRBJ2-1	.	.	13	TGCGCCAGCAGCTGGGAACTCCACAATGAGCAGTTCTTC	CASSWELHNEQFF
TRBV7-9	TRBJ2-5	.	TRBD1	15	TGTGCCAGCAGCGCCCGGGACAGCTCTCAAGAGACCCAGTACTTC	CASSARDSSQETQYF
TRBV5-5	TRBJ2-2	.	.	16	TGTGCCAGCAGCTACACGACAGGACAGAACACCGGGGAGCTGTTTTTT	CASSYTTGQNTGELFF
TRBV21-1	TRBJ1-5	.	.	15	TGTGCCAGCAGCCTAACCGGGACAGGGAGTCAGCCCCAGCATTTT	CASSLTGTGSQPQHF
TRBV7-8	TRBJ2-7	.	.	14	TGTGCCAGCAGTCCACCGACCACAGCTTACGAGCAGTACTTC	CASSPPTTAYEQYF
TRBV6-1	TRBJ1-5	.	.	14	TGTGCCAGCAGTGACCACCGGGCCTCAGGGCCCCAGCATTTT	CASSDHRASGPQHF
TRBV20-1	TRBJ2-4	.	.	15	TGCAGTGCTAGGCTTGGGGCCGTAGCCAAAAACATTCAGTACTTC	CSARLGAVAKNIQYF
TRBV20-1	TRBJ2-7	few	TRBD2	15	TGCAGTGCTAGCCTAGCGGCGGGGGTGTCCTACGAGCAGTACTTC	CSASLAAGVSYEQYF
TRBV7-9	TRBJ1-1	.	.	15	TGTGCCAGCAGCTTAGTGTACTCAGCCAGCACTGAAGCTTTCTTT	CASSLVYSASTEAFF
TRBV29-1	TRBJ2-3	few	TRBD2	14	TGCAGCGGTGGGGCTAGCGGGACCACAGATACGCAGTATTTT	CSGGASGTTDTQYF
TRBV2	TRBJ2-3	few	TRBD1	15	TGTGCCAGCAGTGTCGGGACAGGGAGCACAGATACGCAGTATTTT	CASSVGTGSTDTQYF
TRBV29-1	TRBJ2-7	.	TRBD1	13	TGCAGCGCCATGACAGGGGCCGCCTACGAGCAGTACTTC	CSAMTGAAYEQYF
TRBV24-1	TRBJ2-1	.	.	16	TGTGCCACCAGTGATTTGGGGGGGATCACAAGGGATGAGCAGTTCTTC	CATSDLGGITRDEQFF
TRBV4-3	TRBJ1-5	many	TRBD1	15	TGCGCCAGCAGCCCGAGACAGGGAGGGAATCAGCCCCAGCATTTT	CASSPRQGGNQPQHF
TRBV20-1	TRBJ1-2	.	.	11	TGCAGTGCTAGGAGCCTATTTGGCTACACCTTC	CSARSLFGYTF
TRBV27	TRBJ2-1	.	.	14	TGTGCCAGCAGTTTAGCGTCGGCAGGGTGGACCCAGTTCTTC	CASSLASAGWTQFF
TRBV29-1	TRBJ1-5	.	.	14	TGCAGCGTTGGCGGCTCGGATAGCAATCAGCCCCAGCATTTT	CSVGGSDSNQPQHF
TRBV4-3	TRBJ1-6	.	.	16	TGCGCCAGCAGCATATACCAGGGCAGGGAAATCTCACCCCTCCACTTT	CASSIYQGREISPLHF
TRBV4-1	TRBJ1-6	.	.	16	TGCGCCAGCAGCCAGGCAGGGCAGGCCTATAATTCACCCCTCCACTTT	CASSQAGQAYNSPLHF
TRBV4-3	TRBJ2-3	.	TRBD2	18	TGCGCCAGCAGCCAAGACGAAGTATCTAGCGGTCGCACAGATACGCAGTATTTT	CASSQDEVSSGRTDTQYF
TRBV7-2	TRBJ1-1	.	TRBD1	16	TGTGCCAGCAGCCCTGCGACAGGGACCAAGAACACTGAAGCTTTCTTT	CASSPATGTKNTEAFF
TRBV12-3/TRBV12-4	TRBJ1-5	.	.	14	TGTGCCAGCACCTCACGGGGGGGCAATCAGCCCCAGCATTTT	CASTSRGGNQPQHF
TRBV7-2	TRBJ2-1	.	TRBD2	18	TGTGCCAGCAGCACGTTTCATTCGGCGGGAGCGAGCTTAGAGACCCAGTTCTTC	CASSTFHSAGASLETQFF
TRBV6-5	TRBJ2-7	.	TRBD2	15	TGTGCCAGTACACTTAATGCGGGGGGACGAGAGAGCCAGTACTTC	CASTLNAGGRESQYF
TRBV12-3/TRBV12-4	TRBJ2-4	.	TRBD1	14	TGTGCCAGCAGTCTCCGGGACAGGGGATACATTCAGTACTTC	CASSLRDRGYIQYF